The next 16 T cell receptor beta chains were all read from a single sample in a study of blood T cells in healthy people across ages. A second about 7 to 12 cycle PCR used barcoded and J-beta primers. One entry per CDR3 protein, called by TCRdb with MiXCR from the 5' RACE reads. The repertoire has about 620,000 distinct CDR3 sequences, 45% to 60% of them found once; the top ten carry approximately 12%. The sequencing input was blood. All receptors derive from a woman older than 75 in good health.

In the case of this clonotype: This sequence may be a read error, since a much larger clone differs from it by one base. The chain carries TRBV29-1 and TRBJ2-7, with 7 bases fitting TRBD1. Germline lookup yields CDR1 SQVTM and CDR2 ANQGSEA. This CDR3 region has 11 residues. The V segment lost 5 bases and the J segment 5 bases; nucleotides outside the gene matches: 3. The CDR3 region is CSVTTGHEQYF. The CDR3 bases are TGCAGCGTTACGACAGGGCACGAGCAGTACTTC.

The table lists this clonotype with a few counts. CDR3 loop: CSGLAGSTDTQYF. CDR3 DNA: TGCAGCGGGCTAGCGGGGAGCACAGATACGCAGTATTTT. The rearrangement links TRBV29-1 to TRBJ2-3; 9 bases are a match to TRBD2. The germline CDR1 and CDR2 sequences are SQVTM and ANQGSEA. The V segment lost 7 bases and the J segment 0 bases; nucleotides outside the gene matches: 2. CDR3 length: 13 residues.

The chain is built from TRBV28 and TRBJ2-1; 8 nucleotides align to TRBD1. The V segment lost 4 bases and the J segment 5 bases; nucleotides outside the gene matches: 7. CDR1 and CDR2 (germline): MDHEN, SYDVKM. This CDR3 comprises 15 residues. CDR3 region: CASSSRQGKDNEQFF. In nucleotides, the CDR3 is TGTGCCAGCAGTTCCCGACAGGGGAAGGACAATGAGCAGTTCTTC.

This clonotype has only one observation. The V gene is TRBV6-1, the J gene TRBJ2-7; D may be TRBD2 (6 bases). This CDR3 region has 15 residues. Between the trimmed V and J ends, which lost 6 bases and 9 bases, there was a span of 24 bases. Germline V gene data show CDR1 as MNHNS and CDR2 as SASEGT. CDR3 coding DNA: TGTGCCAGCAGCTCCGCAGGGACTTGGGGGAATGGGCAGTACTTC. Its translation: CASSSAGTWGNGQYF.

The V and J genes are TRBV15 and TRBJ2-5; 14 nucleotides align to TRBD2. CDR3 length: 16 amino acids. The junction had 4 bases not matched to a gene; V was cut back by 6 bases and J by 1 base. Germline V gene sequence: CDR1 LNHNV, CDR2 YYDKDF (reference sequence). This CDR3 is CATSTGLAGGQETQYF. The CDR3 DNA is TGTGCCACCAGTACCGGACTAGCGGGGGGCCAAGAGACCCAGTACTTC.

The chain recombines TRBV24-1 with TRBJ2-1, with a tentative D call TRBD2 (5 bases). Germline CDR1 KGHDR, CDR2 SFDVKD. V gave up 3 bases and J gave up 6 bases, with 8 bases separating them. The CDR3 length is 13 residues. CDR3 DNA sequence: TGTGCCACCAGTGATGCGGGTGGCAATGAGCAGTTCTTC. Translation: CATSDAGGNEQFF.

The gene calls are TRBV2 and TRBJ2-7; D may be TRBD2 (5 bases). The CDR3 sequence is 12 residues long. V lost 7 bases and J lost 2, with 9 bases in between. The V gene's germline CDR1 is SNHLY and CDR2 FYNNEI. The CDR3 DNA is TGTGCCAGCAAGGAGGAAACCTACGAGCAGTACTTC. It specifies CASKEETYEQYF.

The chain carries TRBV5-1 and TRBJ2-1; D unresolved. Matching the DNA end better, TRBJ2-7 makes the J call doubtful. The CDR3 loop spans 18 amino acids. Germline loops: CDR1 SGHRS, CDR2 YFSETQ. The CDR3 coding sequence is TGCGCCAGCAGCTTGGTCCCTAATGGCGGCCCCTCCTACAATGAGCAGTACTTC. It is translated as CASSLVPNGGPSYNEQYF.

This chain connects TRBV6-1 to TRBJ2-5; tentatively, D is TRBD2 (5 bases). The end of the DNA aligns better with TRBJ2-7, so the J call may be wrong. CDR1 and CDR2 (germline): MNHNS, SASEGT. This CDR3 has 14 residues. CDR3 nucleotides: TGTGCCAGCACCGAAGCGGACTTCTTCTACGAGCAGTACTTC. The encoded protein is CASTEADFFYEQYF.

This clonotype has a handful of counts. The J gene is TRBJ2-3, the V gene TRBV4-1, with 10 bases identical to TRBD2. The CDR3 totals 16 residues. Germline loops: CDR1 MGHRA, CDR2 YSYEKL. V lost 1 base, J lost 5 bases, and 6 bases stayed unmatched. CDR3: CASSQGSGGAQDTQYF. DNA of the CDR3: TGCGCCAGCAGCCAAGGGAGCGGGGGGGCGCAAGATACGCAGTATTTT.

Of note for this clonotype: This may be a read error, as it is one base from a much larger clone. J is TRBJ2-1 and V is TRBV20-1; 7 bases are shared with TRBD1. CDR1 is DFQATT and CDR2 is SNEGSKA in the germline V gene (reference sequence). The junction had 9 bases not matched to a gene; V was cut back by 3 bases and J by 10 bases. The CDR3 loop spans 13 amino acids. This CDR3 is CSASVLVGGEQFF. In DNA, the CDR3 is TGCAGTGCTAGTGTTCTAGTAGGGGGCGAGCAGTTCTTC.

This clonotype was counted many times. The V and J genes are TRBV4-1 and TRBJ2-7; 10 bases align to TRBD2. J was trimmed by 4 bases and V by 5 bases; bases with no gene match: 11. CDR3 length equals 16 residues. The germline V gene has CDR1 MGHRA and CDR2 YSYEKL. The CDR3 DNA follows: TGCGCCAGCAGCAGTTACACGGGACTAGCGAAGTACGAGCAGTACTTC. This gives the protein CASSSYTGLAKYEQYF.

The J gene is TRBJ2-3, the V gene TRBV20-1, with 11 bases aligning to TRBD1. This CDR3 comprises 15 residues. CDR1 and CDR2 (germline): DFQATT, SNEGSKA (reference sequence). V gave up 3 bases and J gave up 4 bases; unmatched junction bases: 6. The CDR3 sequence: CSASGGQGASDTQYF. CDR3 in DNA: TGCAGTGCTAGTGGTGGACAGGGGGCTTCAGATACGCAGTATTTT.

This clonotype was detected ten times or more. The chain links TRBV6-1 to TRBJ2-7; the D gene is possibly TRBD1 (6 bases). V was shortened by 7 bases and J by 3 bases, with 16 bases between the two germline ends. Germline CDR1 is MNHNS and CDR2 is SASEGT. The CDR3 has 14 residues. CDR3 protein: CASIVPDSRYEQYF. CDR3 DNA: TGTGCCAGCATTGTCCCGGACAGTCGCTACGAGCAGTACTTC.

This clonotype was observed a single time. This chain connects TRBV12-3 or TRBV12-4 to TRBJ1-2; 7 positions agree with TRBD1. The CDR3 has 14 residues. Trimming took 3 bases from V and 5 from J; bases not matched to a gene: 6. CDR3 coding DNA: TGTGCCAGCAGTTTGGTTTCAGGGGGGTATGGCTACACCTTC. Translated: CASSLVSGGYGYTF.

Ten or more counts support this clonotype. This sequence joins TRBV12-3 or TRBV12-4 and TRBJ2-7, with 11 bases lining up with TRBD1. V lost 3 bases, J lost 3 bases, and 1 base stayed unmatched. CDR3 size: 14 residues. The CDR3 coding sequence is TGTGCCAGCAGTTTGGGACAGGGGGTCTACGAGCAGTACTTC. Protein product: CASSLGQGVYEQYF.